This entry concerns a single TCR beta chain. Its target is unknown. This record comes from a study of Tregs in tolerant kidney transplant recipients. Across the study: Mixed chimerism was transient after nonmyeloablative marrow transplants from related graft donors.

Study observations and caveats: Tregs expanded with activated donor B cells seemed most donor-specific.

Clones were read by immunoSEQ multiplex PCR, and TCRdb kept only the in-frame ones, dropping some. The data hold approximately 99,000 clones, with around 90% observed a single time. Trimming left V 3 bases short and J 0 bases short, with 3 bases between. The CDR3 runs to 13 residues. Looked up from germline, CDR1 is SGDLS and CDR2 is YYNGEE. This chain joins TRBV9 and TRBJ2-2; D uncertain. The source material was CD4+ T cells from blood, sampled before the transplant. This receptor was taken from a human donor who received a combined kidney and bone marrow transplant. CDR3 DNA sequence: TGTGCCAGCAGCGACACGAACACCGGGGAGCTGTTTTTT. Its protein is CASSDTNTGELFF.